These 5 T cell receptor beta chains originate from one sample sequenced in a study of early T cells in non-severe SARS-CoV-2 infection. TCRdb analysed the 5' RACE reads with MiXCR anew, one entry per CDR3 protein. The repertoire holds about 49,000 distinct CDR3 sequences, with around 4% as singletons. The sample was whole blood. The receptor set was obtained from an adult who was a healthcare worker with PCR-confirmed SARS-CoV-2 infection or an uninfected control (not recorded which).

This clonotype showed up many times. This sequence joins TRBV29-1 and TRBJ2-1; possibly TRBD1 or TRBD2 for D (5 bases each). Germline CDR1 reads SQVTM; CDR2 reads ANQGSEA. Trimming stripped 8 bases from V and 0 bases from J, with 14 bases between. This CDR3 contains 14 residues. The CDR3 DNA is TGCAGCTTTCGATGGGGGTTCTCCTACAATGAGCAGTTCTTC. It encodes CSFRWGFSYNEQFF.

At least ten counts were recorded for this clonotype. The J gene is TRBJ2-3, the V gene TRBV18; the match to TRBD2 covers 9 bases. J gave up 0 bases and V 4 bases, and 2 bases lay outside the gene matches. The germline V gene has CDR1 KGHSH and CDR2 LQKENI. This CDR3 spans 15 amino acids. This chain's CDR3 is CASSRLAASTDTQYF. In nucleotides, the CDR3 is TGTGCCAGCTCACGACTAGCGGCTAGCACAGATACGCAGTATTTT.

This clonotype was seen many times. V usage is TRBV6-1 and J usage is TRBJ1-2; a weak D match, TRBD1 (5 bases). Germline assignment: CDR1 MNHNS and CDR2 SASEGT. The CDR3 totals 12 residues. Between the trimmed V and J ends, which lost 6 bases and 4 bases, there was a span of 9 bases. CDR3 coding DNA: TGTGCCAGCAGACAGGTTAGCTATGGCTACACCTTC. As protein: CASRQVSYGYTF.

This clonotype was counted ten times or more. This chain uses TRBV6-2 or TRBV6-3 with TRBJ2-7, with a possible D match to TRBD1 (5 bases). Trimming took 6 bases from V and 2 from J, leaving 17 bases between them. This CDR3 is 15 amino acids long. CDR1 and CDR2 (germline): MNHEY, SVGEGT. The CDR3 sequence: CASSTQDTPPYEQYF. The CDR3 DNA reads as TGTGCCAGCAGCACGCAGGACACCCCGCCCTACGAGCAGTACTTC.

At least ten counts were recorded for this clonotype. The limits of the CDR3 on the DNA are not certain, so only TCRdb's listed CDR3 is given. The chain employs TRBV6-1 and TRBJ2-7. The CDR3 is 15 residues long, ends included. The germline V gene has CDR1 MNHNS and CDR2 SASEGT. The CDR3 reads CASILDIGSLREQYF.